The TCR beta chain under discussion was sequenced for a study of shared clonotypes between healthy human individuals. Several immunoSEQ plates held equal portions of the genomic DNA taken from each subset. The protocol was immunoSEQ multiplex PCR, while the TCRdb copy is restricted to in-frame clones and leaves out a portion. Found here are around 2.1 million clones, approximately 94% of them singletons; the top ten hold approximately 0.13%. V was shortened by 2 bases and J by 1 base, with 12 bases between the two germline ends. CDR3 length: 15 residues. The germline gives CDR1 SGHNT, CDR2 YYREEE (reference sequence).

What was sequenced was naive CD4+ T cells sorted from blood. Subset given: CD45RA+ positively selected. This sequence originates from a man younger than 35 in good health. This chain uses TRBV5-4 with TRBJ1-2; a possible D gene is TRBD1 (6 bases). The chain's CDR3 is CASSFAQGINYGYTF. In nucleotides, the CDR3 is TGTGCCAGCAGCTTTGCACAGGGAATTAACTATGGCTACACCTTC.